The sequence of this T cell receptor (beta chain) was determined in a study of T cell responses to AZD1222 COVID-19 vaccine. Study results and limitations: The breadth and depth of Spike-specific TCRs increased once two AZD1222 doses had been given. White British ancestry dominated among donors, who included more females, and clonal diversity was possibly underestimated. As reported, nearly half of all spike-specific TCRs target variant regions that are unmutated. It was only after the peak T cell response that any repertoires were sampled.

This clone was seen more than once but under ten times. Its target is unknown. Germline lookup yields CDR1 MDHEN and CDR2 SYDVKM. This CDR3 contains 16 residues. The trim removed 3 bases at V and 0 bases at J, leaving 4 bases unmatched. The protocol was immunoSEQ multiplex PCR, while the TCRdb copy is restricted to in-frame clones and leaves out a portion. This table has fewer than 200,000 clones, around nine tenths appearing once. The clonotype originates from an adult who received the AZD1222 COVID-19 vaccine. The sample here was peripheral blood, taken 28 days after the second AZD1222 dose. J is TRBJ1-5 and V is TRBV28, with TRBD1 matching 8 bases. The CDR3 bases are TGTGCCAGCAGTTTTCGACAGGGGAATAGCAATCAGCCCCAGCATTTT. Amino acids: CASSFRQGNSNQPQHF.